This TCR beta chain came from a study of T cells after yellow fever vaccination. In TCRdb, the 5' RACE reads were re-called with MiXCR into one record per CDR3 protein. The data hold under 50,000 distinct CDR3 sequences, with more than 6% observed a single time. General study points: Some clonotypes, a small share, were shared between CD4 and CD8 compartments. FACS-sorted repertoires might harbor abundant contaminating clonotypes from the bulk population.

Trimming took 5 bases from V and 9 from J; bases not matched to a gene: 8. This CDR3 spans 14 amino acids. Germline V gene sequence: CDR1 SGHTA, CDR2 FQGTGA. This clonotype occurred a few times. The V and J genes are TRBV7-3 and TRBJ2-3; 10 nucleotides agree with TRBD2. Sequences were derived from PBMCs, either bulk or a sorted T-cell subset (CD4+, CD8+, memory, or dextramer-sorted; not recorded which), sampled 45 days after the yellow fever booster vaccination. This TCR derives from a young man who received the YFV17D yellow fever vaccine. The CDR3 DNA is TGTGCCAGCAGCCCCCCTAGCGGGAGTTCGACGCAGTATTTT. Translated, it gives CASSPPSGSSTQYF.